These 8 T cell receptor beta chains were sequenced from one sample in a study of graft-versus-host responses after intestinal transplantation. These TCRs are of unknown antigen specificity. The data were produced by immunoSEQ multiplex PCR, yet TCRdb's version contains in-frame clones alone and is incomplete. Counted here are about 97,000 clones, about nine tenths occurring once; the ten biggest clones make up approximately 0.18%. The input for sequencing was unstimulated CD4+ T cells sorted from spleen or lymph node cells, taken before transplant. The receptors were sampled from a human donor who was the organ donor for an intestinal transplant.

The chain uses TRBV27 and TRBJ2-3; 8 nucleotides line up with TRBD1. The CDR3 sequence is 17 residues long. Per germline, CDR1 MNHEY and CDR2 SMNVEV (reference sequence). V was pared by 7 bases and J by 4 bases, with 16 bases of the junction left unmatched. CDR3 sequence reads: CASTYPPQGASPDTQYF. CDR3 sequence (DNA): TGTGCCAGCACCTACCCTCCCCAGGGGGCTTCCCCAGATACGCAGTATTTT.

The chain combines TRBV11-2 with TRBJ2-3, with 8 bases matching TRBD1. J gave up 6 bases and V 7 bases, and 15 bases lay outside the gene matches. Germline loops: CDR1 SGHAT, CDR2 FQNNGV. The CDR3 length is 16 residues. This CDR3 is CASNRRSRGREDTQYF. The CDR3 DNA reads TGTGCCAGCAACCGAAGGTCCAGGGGGCGCGAGGATACGCAGTATTTT.

The rearrangement joins TRBV4-1 to TRBJ2-5; 12 positions match TRBD2. The CDR3 runs 17 residues. Trimming cost V 1 base and J 1 base; bases outside gene matches: 4. CDR1 is MGHRA, CDR2 YSYEKL, per germline. The CDR3 nucleotides read TGCGCCAGCAGCCAAGGGGGACTAGCGGGCCTCCAAGAGACCCAGTACTTC. Its protein product is CASSQGGLAGLQETQYF.

This clone was seen only once. The chain uses TRBV10-3 and TRBJ2-2; D might be TRBD1 (5 bases). Germline V gene lookup returns CDR1 ENHRY and CDR2 SYGVKD. The CDR3 runs 15 residues. V lost 11 bases, J lost 5 bases, and 21 bases lay in between. CDR3 coding DNA: TGTGCCGTATCAATAGGGGCCAGTGGGACCGGGGAGCTGTTTTTT. Translating gives CAVSIGASGTGELFF.

The chain combines TRBV19 with TRBJ2-1; maybe TRBD1 (5 bases). CDR3 size: 15 residues. V lost 3 bases and J 3 bases, leaving 12 bases between the germline ends. The V gene's germline CDR1 is LNHDA and CDR2 SQIVND (reference sequence). The CDR3 DNA reads TGTGCCAGTAGTATGGCAGGGTCTGTCTACAATGAGCAGTTCTTC. It codes for CASSMAGSVYNEQFF. The full variable domain, rest sourced from reference TRBV19 and TRBJ2-1, is DGGITQSPKYLFRKEGQNVTLSCEQNLNHDAMYWYRQDPGQGLRLIYYSQIVNDFQKGDIAEGYSVSREKKESFPLTVTSAQKNPTAFYLCASSMAGSVYNEQFFGPGTRLTVL.

The genes are TRBV19 and TRBJ2-7, with D possibly TRBD2 on 6 matching bases. The CDR3 is made up of 18 amino acids. CDR1 is LNHDA and CDR2 is SQIVND in the germline V gene (reference sequence). V was trimmed by 5 bases and J by 0 bases, leaving 23 bases between them. The CDR3 nucleotides read TGTGCCAGTAGTCGTCGATCCCCGGGACTGCATAGCTCCTACGAGCAGTACTTC. The encoded protein is CASSRRSPGLHSSYEQYF.

The chain is built from TRBV2 and TRBJ1-6; TRBD1 aligns across 8 bases. Trimming cost V 6 bases and J 13 bases; bases outside gene matches: 11. This CDR3 spans 14 amino acids. Germline V gene lookup returns CDR1 SNHLY and CDR2 FYNNEI. The CDR3 is CASSADREIHPLHF. The CDR3 coding sequence is TGTGCCAGCAGCGCGGACAGGGAAATTCACCCCCTCCACTTT.

The chain uses TRBV7-2 and TRBJ1-1; D remains ambiguous. The CDR3 extends over 12 amino acids. V gave up 5 bases and J gave up 4 bases, with 8 bases separating them. Germline V gene data show CDR1 as SGHTA and CDR2 as FQGNSA. The CDR3 loop reads CASSPGGTEAFF. The DNA of the CDR3 is TGTGCCAGCAGCCCCGGTGGCACTGAAGCTTTCTTT.